This T cell receptor beta chain is drawn from a study of T-cell reconstitution after alpha-beta-depleted transplantation in children. The TCRbeta library was prepared with unique molecular identifiers. One entry per CDR3 protein results from TCRdb running MiXCR on the PCR reads. This sample has about 640,000 distinct CDR3 sequences, with roughly 15% found just once. This clonotype has only a few counts. The CDR3 contains 11 residues. Trimming cost V 8 bases and J 13 bases, with 12 bases left between them. Per germline, CDR1 SGHTA and CDR2 FQGNSA. The source of this sequence is a human donor who donated a stem cell graft to a child with acute myeloid leukemia. The source was PBMCs from the stem cell graft donor, collected from the stem cell graft. The chain links TRBV7-2 to TRBJ1-6; D is undetermined. The CDR3 sequence: CASREVSPLHF. In DNA, the CDR3 is TGTGCCAGCCGAGAGGTCTCTCCCCTCCACTTT.